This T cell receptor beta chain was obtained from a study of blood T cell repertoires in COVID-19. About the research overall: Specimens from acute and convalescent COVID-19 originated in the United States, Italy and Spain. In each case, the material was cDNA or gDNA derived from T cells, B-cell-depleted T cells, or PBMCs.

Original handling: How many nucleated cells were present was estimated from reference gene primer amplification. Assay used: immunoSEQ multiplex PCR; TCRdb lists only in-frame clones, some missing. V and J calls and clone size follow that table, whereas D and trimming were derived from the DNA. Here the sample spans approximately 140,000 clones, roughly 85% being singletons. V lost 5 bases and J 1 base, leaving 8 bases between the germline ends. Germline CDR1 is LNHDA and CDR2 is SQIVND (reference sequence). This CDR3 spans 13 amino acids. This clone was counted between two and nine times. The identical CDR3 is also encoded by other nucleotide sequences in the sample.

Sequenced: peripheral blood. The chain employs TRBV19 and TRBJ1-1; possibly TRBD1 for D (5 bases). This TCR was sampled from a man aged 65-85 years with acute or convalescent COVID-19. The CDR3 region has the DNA TGTGCCAGTAGTCTCAGGGAGAACACTGAAGCTTTCTTT. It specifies CASSLRENTEAFF.